Below are 13 T cell receptor beta chains sequenced from a single sample in a study of regulatory T cells in long-lasting Graves disease. Time point of the sample: persistent/refractory GD, antithyroid drugs over 5 years with positive TRAb. Extracted RNA from PBMCs served as the source of the TCR library. CDR3 regions were amplified by Arm-PCR using iRepertoire HTBI primers to build TCR beta libraries. TCRdb analysed the multiplex PCR reads with MiXCR anew, one entry per CDR3 protein. Of about 470,000 distinct CDR3 sequences listed, roughly 21% are singletons. The sequences come from peripheral blood mononuclear cells (PBMCs), collected when the disease was refractory, from a patient treated with antithyroid drugs. The receptor set was obtained from a female donor with Graves disease.

V gene TRBV15 combines with J gene TRBJ1-1; D possibly corresponds to TRBD1 (5 bases). The germline V gene has CDR1 LNHNV and CDR2 YYDKDF (reference sequence). The CDR3 has 15 residues. V was cut by 8 bases and J by 2 bases, with 18 bases left in between. CDR3 in amino acids: CATGAGDLTNTEAFF. As DNA, the CDR3 is TGTGCCACCGGAGCGGGGGACCTCACTAACACTGAAGCTTTCTTT.

This clonotype was counted ten times or more. This sequence joins TRBV28 and TRBJ1-1; 8 bases are a match to TRBD1. The CDR3 spans 15 residues. Trimming removed 6 bases from V and 3 bases from J; junction bases left unmatched: 9. Germline CDR1 and CDR2: MDHEN and SYDVKM. The CDR3 DNA sequence: TGTGCCAGCAGAGTACTATCAGGGGGCTACACTGAAGCTTTCTTT. It yields the protein CASRVLSGGYTEAFF.

The genes are TRBV6-1 and TRBJ1-4, with D perhaps matching TRBD1 (5 bases). The CDR3 covers 13 residues. Trimming pared 8 bases from V and 5 bases from J, leaving 12 bases between. Per germline, CDR1 MNHNS and CDR2 SASEGT. This chain's CDR3 is CASGGTMNEKLFF. Written as DNA, the CDR3 is TGTGCCAGCGGGGGAACGATGAATGAAAAACTGTTTTTT.

This clonotype appeared many times. This chain links TRBV13 with TRBJ2-5; 11 positions agree with TRBD1. With V trimmed by 4 bases and J by 5 bases, 9 bases remained unmatched. This CDR3 has 16 amino acids. Germline loops: CDR1 PRHDT, CDR2 FYEKMQ (reference sequence). CDR3 sequence reads: CASSSYKDRGRETQYF. CDR3 bases: TGTGCCAGCAGCTCTTATAAGGACAGGGGGCGGGAGACCCAGTACTTC.

Ten or more counts support this clonotype. The chain couples TRBV30 to TRBJ2-5; unclear D gene. Trimming pared 0 bases from V and 4 bases from J, leaving 9 bases between. The CDR3 totals 13 residues. Germline V gene lookup returns CDR1 GTSNPN and CDR2 SVGIG (reference sequence). CDR3 sequence (DNA): TGTGCCTGGAGTGTCGGGCAAGGAGAGACCCAGTACTTC. This gives the protein CAWSVGQGETQYF.

This clonotype was detected many times. The rearrangement links TRBV2 to TRBJ1-5; the match to TRBD1 covers 8 bases. With 6 bases clipped from V and 6 bases from J, the junction kept 10 bases outside the gene matches. Germline CDR1 and CDR2: SNHLY and FYNNEI. There are 15 residues in the CDR3. CDR3 bases: TGTGCCAGCAGCCAAGCGCCGACAGGGGTTCAGCCCCAGCATTTT. It specifies CASSQAPTGVQPQHF. Variable domain in full (rest from reference TRBV2 and TRBJ1-5): EPEVTQTPSHQVTQMGQEVILRCVPISNHLYFYWYRQILGQKVEFLVSFYNNEISEKSEIFDDQFSVERPDGSNFTLKIRSTKLEDSAMYFCASSQAPTGVQPQHFGDGTRLSIL.

Only a few counts were recorded for this clonotype. The chain couples TRBV19 to TRBJ1-6; D might be TRBD1 (5 bases). The CDR3 consists of 16 residues. The V gene's germline CDR1 is LNHDA and CDR2 SQIVND (reference sequence). V gave up 2 bases and J gave up 3 bases, with 11 bases separating them. The chain's CDR3 is CASSISSGGYNSPLHF. CDR3 in DNA: TGTGCCAGTAGTATAAGTAGCGGGGGCTATAATTCACCCCTCCACTTT.

This chain uses TRBV12-3 or TRBV12-4 with TRBJ2-7; 7 bases are a match to TRBD2. The CDR3 totals 14 residues. V gave up 6 bases and J gave up 3 bases; unmatched junction bases: 8. CDR3 region: CASSFGGSIYEQYF. DNA of the CDR3: TGTGCCAGCAGCTTCGGCGGGAGCATCTACGAGCAGTACTTC.

As for this clonotype: A read error may be the cause here, since a much bigger clone is one base away. The J gene is TRBJ1-5, the V gene TRBV15; D is unclear. Germline CDR1 is LNHNV and CDR2 is YYDKDF (reference sequence). The CDR3 has 16 amino acids. The germline V and J ends were trimmed by 1 base and 5 bases, with 15 bases remaining between them. Here the CDR3 reads CATSRALDGSDQPQHF. The CDR3, as DNA: TGTGCCACCAGCAGAGCTCTGGACGGGAGCGATCAGCCCCAGCATTTT.

The chain joins TRBV29-1 to TRBJ2-5; D is uncertain. The V end was cut by 0 bases, the J end by 4 bases, with 3 bases between. The CDR3 is made up of 11 amino acids. Germline V gives CDR1 SQVTM, CDR2 ANQGSEA. CDR3 DNA sequence: TGCAGCGTTGAAGAATTAGAGACCCAGTACTTC. Translating it yields CSVEELETQYF.

This clonotype came up many times. The CDR3 sequence is CASSPTDRANQPQHF. The CDR3, as DNA: TGTGCCAGCAGTCCCACTGACAGGGCTAATCAGCCCCAGCATTTT. The V gene is TRBV12-3 or TRBV12-4, the J gene TRBJ1-5, with 7 nucleotides matching TRBD1. There are 15 residues in the CDR3. V lost 5 bases to trimming and J lost 4 bases; unmatched junction nucleotides: 8.

This clonotype was seen at least ten times. This chain connects TRBV2 to TRBJ1-5; 8 bases are shared with TRBD1. The CDR3 is 14 residues long. Germline CDR1 SNHLY, CDR2 FYNNEI. Trimming at V came to 3 bases and at J to 7 bases, leaving 5 bases not matched to a gene. The CDR3 region is CASSDPTGVQPQHF. Written as DNA, the CDR3 is TGTGCCAGCAGTGATCCGACAGGGGTGCAGCCCCAGCATTTT.

The rearrangement links TRBV2 to TRBJ2-2, with D perhaps TRBD2 (6 bases). Germline values: CDR1 SNHLY, CDR2 FYNNEI. The CDR3 is 16 amino acids. Trimming pared 2 bases from V and 3 bases from J, leaving 13 bases between. The CDR3 here is CASSESGLEHTGELFF. CDR3 DNA: TGTGCCAGCAGTGAATCGGGACTGGAACACACCGGGGAGCTGTTTTTT.